This TCR beta chain appears in the sequencing data of a study of shared clonotypes between healthy human individuals. Study in general: For every donor, three CD4 naive, three CD4 memory, two CD8 naive and one CD8 memory plates were used. Study findings and constraints: It was observed that about 5% of naive CD4 clonotypes were shared across several donors.

The table came from immunoSEQ multiplex PCR; TCRdb's copy has only in-frame clones and leaves some out. The table has around 700,000 clones, roughly 72% seen once. This clone was recorded a few times. No antigen is known for it. It was into CD45RA+ naive and CD45RA-negative memory subsets that the CD4+ cells were split. The CDR3 sequence is 15 residues long. Between the trimmed V and J ends, which lost 2 bases and 7 bases, there was a span of 14 bases. The V gene's germline CDR1 is SGHVS and CDR2 FQNEAQ. The receptor comes from a woman in her 30s in good health. Sequences were obtained from memory CD4+ T cells sorted from blood. The subset: CD45RA-negative fraction. The chain is built from TRBV7-8 and TRBJ2-2; D is perhaps TRBD2 (5 bases). The DNA of the CDR3 is TGTGCCAGCAGCTTAAACGGGGTATTGGTCGGGGAGCTGTTTTTT. Translation: CASSLNGVLVGELFF.